Below are 9 T cell receptor beta chains sequenced from a single sample in a study of glioma-infiltrating T cells after dendritic cell vaccination. The time point: after dendritic cell vaccination, including at tumor progression/relapse. TCRdb's table, derived via immunoSEQ multiplex PCR, lists solely in-frame clones and lacks some. This repertoire shows more than 85,000 clones, around 87% found once; its top ten account for around 2.6%. Sequenced material: blood, taken after dendritic cell vaccination. These receptor sequences come from a human donor with glioblastoma.

This clone appeared a single time. The chain's CDR3 is CAWSVQVPGELFF. The CDR3, as DNA: TGTGCCTGGAGTGTACAGGTTCCCGGGGAGCTGTTTTTT. V is TRBV30 and J is TRBJ2-2, with TRBD1 as a possible D gene (5 bases). This CDR3 comprises 13 residues. Germline V lookup: CDR1 GTSNPN, CDR2 SVGIG (reference sequence). V was pared by 0 bases and J by 6 bases, with 8 bases between.

This rearrangement joins TRBV9 to TRBJ2-1; 10 bases line up with TRBD2. This CDR3 is built from 15 residues. Germline V lookup: CDR1 SGDLS, CDR2 YYNGEE. The V gene end was trimmed by 1 base and the J gene end by 3 bases; junction bases not matched to a gene: 1. In DNA form, the CDR3 reads TGTGCCAGCAGCGTACTAGCGGGGGACTACAATGAGCAGTTCTTC. This encodes CASSVLAGDYNEQFF.

The chain recombines TRBV2 with TRBJ2-7; D is perhaps TRBD2 (7 bases). V gave up 7 bases and J gave up 5 bases, with 24 bases separating them. This CDR3 has 16 amino acids. Germline CDR1 and CDR2: SNHLY and FYNNEI. The CDR3 bases are TGTGCCAGCATCCCCGCGGGCGGGGGCAGGTCCCACGAGCAGTACTTC. This sequence encodes CASIPAGGGRSHEQYF.

This clone was counted a few times. V and J are TRBV10-1 and TRBJ1-5; TRBD1 might be the D (5 bases). V shed 5 bases and J shed 3 bases, with 8 bases lying between them. The CDR3 spans 13 residues. The V gene's germline CDR1 is WNHNN and CDR2 SYGVQD (reference sequence). In DNA, the CDR3 is TGCGCCAGCAGTCCACAGGTCAATCAGCCCCAGCATTTT. Translation gives CASSPQVNQPQHF.

The DNA for the CDR3 is TGTGCCAGCAGTCCCGGGACAGCTGCGGGGAACACCATATATTTT. Its protein product is CASSPGTAAGNTIYF. The rearrangement joins TRBV27 to TRBJ1-3, with 7 bases fitting TRBD1. V was clipped by 5 bases and J by 7 bases; unmatched bases: 11. Germline V CDR1 and CDR2: MNHEY, SMNVEV (reference sequence). This CDR3 has 15 residues.

This clone was observed a few times. The genes are TRBV19 and TRBJ2-3; possibly TRBD2 for D (6 bases). The CDR3 sequence is 15 residues long. Trimming pared 5 bases from V and 5 bases from J, leaving 17 bases between. Germline CDR1 is LNHDA and CDR2 is SQIVND (reference sequence). CDR3 bases: TGTGCCAGTAGTCGAACGGGAGAGGATTTAGATACGCAGTATTTT. This codes for CASSRTGEDLDTQYF.

The V and J genes are TRBV7-9 and TRBJ2-7; D not certain. The CDR3 sequence is 12 residues long. Germline V lookup: CDR1 SEHNR, CDR2 FQNEAQ (reference sequence). Trimming removed 1 base from V and 2 bases from J, with 3 bases in between. This CDR3 reads CASSLVAYEQYF. The CDR3 nucleotides are TGTGCCAGCAGCTTAGTCGCCTACGAGCAGTACTTC.

This rearrangement joins TRBV5-1 to TRBJ2-3; TRBD1 matches 7 bases. V trimming: 8 bases; J trimming: 3 bases; junction bases outside the gene matches: 9. Germline V gene sequence: CDR1 SGHRS, CDR2 YFSETQ. The CDR3 contains 14 residues. The CDR3 sequence: CASTRQGITDTQYF. The CDR3 nucleotides are TGCGCCAGTACCAGACAGGGAATAACAGATACGCAGTATTTT.

This clone was observed a few times. The rearrangement joins TRBV18 to TRBJ2-7, with D hard to call. The CDR3 loop spans 14 amino acids. V was trimmed by 1 base and J by 4 bases, leaving 11 bases between them. The germline gives CDR1 KGHSH, CDR2 LQKENI. CDR3 coding DNA: TGTGCCAGCTCACCACAGGCAGGTCCGTACGAGCAGTACTTC. It encodes CASSPQAGPYEQYF.